Below are 26 T cell receptor beta chains sequenced from a single sample in a study of post-analysis software for immune sequencing data. Findings of the study overall: TRBV5-6, TRBV5-1 and TRBV20-1 were among five TRBV segments more frequent in patients than controls.

Their recognized antigens are unknown. Tagging with unique molecular identifiers was a feature of the TCR beta cDNA libraries. One entry per CDR3 protein, called by TCRdb with MiXCR from the PCR reads. Of almost 700,000 distinct CDR3 sequences in the sample, 55% to 60% were seen once. Sequenced: blood. The receptors were sampled from a girl under 10 years old with multiple sclerosis.

The J gene is TRBJ1-2, the V gene TRBV4-3; no firm D call. Between the trimmed V and J ends, which lost 0 bases and 5 bases, there was a span of 13 bases. CDR3 length: 15 amino acids. CDR1 and CDR2 (germline): LGHNA, YSLEER. CDR3 bases: TGCGCCAGCAGCCAAGATACAGTCTCAATTTATGGCTACACCTTC. Translation gives CASSQDTVSIYGYTF.

The chain has TRBV5-1 and TRBJ2-1; unclear D gene. Germline CDR1 is SGHRS and CDR2 is YFSETQ. Trimming took off 0 bases at V and 6 bases at J, with 10 bases between the two ends. CDR3 length: 14 residues. Here the CDR3 reads CASSLAGRSNEQFF. CDR3 sequence (DNA): TGCGCCAGCAGCTTGGCCGGACGCAGCAATGAGCAGTTCTTC.

The chain is built from TRBV5-1 and TRBJ1-4; the match to TRBD1 covers 7 bases. V trimming: 4 bases; J trimming: 0 bases; junction bases outside the gene matches: 15. Per germline, CDR1 SGHRS and CDR2 YFSETQ. CDR3 length: 19 residues. The CDR3 region has the DNA TGCGCCAGCAGCCCTTTCCCGGGACAGAATCCAACAACTAATGAAAAACTGTTTTTT. The encoded protein is CASSPFPGQNPTTNEKLFF.

The chain is built from TRBV11-2 and TRBJ2-3; possibly TRBD1 for D (6 bases). V was shortened by 3 bases and J by 3 bases, with 13 bases between the two germline ends. Germline V lookup: CDR1 SGHAT, CDR2 FQNNGV. The CDR3 extends over 15 amino acids. CDR3 bases: TGTGCCAGCAGCTTTAGAGGGGGAGCGACAGATACGCAGTATTTT. This codes for CASSFRGGATDTQYF.

The chain recombines TRBV20-1 with TRBJ2-5; possible D gene TRBD1, 6 bases. The V end lost 0 bases, the J end lost 11 bases, and 16 bases lay between the germline ends. Germline CDR1 and CDR2: DFQATT and SNEGSKA (reference sequence). The CDR3 totals 13 residues. The CDR3 is CSARDRGYNEQYF. CDR3 sequence (DNA): TGCAGTGCTAGAGACAGGGGCTACAATGAGCAGTACTTC.

In DNA, the CDR3 is TGTGCCAGCACCATTAGCGGGAGCGGCGAGACCCTGTACTTC. This gives the protein CASTISGSGETLYF. The chain carries TRBV6-1 and TRBJ2-4, with 9 bases that match TRBD2. This CDR3 region has 14 residues. Germline V gene sequence: CDR1 MNHNS, CDR2 SASEGT. Germline trimming cut 7 bases from V and 15 bases from J; bases unmatched to any gene: 16.

On this clonotype: The junction shows a germline mismatch at one end, possibly a read error. The V and J genes are TRBV6-6 and TRBJ2-5, with D tentatively TRBD1 or TRBD2 (5 bases each). CDR3 size: 16 residues. The germline gives CDR1 MNHNY, CDR2 SVGAGI (reference sequence). The CDR3 coding sequence is TGTGCCGGCAGCCAGGGAGAAGAACAGACCCAAGAGACCCAGTACTTC. Translated: CAGSQGEEQTQETQYF.

This sequence joins TRBV6-5 and TRBJ1-2; possibly TRBD1 for D (5 bases). CDR1 is MNHEY, CDR2 SVGAGI, per germline. V lost 0 bases, J lost 3 bases, and 11 bases lay in between. The CDR3 covers 15 residues. CDR3 loop: CASSYSSGRDYGYTF. As DNA, the CDR3 is TGTGCCAGCAGTTACTCCTCAGGGAGGGACTATGGCTACACCTTC.

The CDR3 DNA sequence: TGTGCCACCCGTAGCGGGGAGCTGACAGATACGCAGTATTTT. As protein: CATRSGELTDTQYF. The chain combines TRBV6-5 with TRBJ2-3; 8 bases align to TRBD2. The CDR3 length is 14 residues. Trimming at V came to 10 bases and at J to 3 bases, leaving 9 bases not matched to a gene. Germline V gives CDR1 MNHEY, CDR2 SVGAGI.

The V call is TRBV12-3 or TRBV12-4, the J call TRBJ2-3; no definite D call. CDR3 length equals 13 residues. V lost 6 bases and J lost 0, with 7 bases in between. CDR3 nucleotide sequence: TGTGCCAGCAGCCCTGTGAGCACAGATACGCAGTATTTT. Translating gives CASSPVSTDTQYF.

The chain combines TRBV7-2 with TRBJ2-7; possibly TRBD2 for D (6 bases). The V end was cut by 1 base, the J end by 3 bases, with 10 bases between. The CDR3 has 14 amino acids. Germline V gene lookup returns CDR1 SGHTA and CDR2 FQGNSA. Here the CDR3 DNA reads TGTGCCAGCAGCTTAGGTCGGGGGAACTACGAGCAGTACTTC. Its translation: CASSLGRGNYEQYF.

This chain connects TRBV10-3 to TRBJ1-5; 8 nucleotides align to TRBD1. CDR1 ENHRY and CDR2 SYGVKD come from the germline V gene. V lost 2 bases and J lost 7; bases outside the gene matches: 10. This CDR3 is built from 16 residues. DNA of the CDR3: TGTGCCATCAGTGAGGGGGGTCAGGGGGCGGACCAGCCCCAGCATTTT. Its translation: CAISEGGQGADQPQHF.

This clonotype was recorded a few times. The chain links TRBV5-1 to TRBJ2-1, with D possibly being TRBD2 (5 bases). The germline V and J ends were trimmed by 2 bases and 7 bases, with 13 bases remaining between them. CDR3 length: 14 amino acids. CDR1 SGHRS and CDR2 YFSETQ come from the germline V gene. DNA of the CDR3: TGCGCCAGCAGCTTCTCCGGGGATTGGAATGAGCAGTTCTTC. This codes for CASSFSGDWNEQFF.

The gene calls are TRBV12-3 or TRBV12-4 and TRBJ2-7; D assignment may be TRBD1 or TRBD2 (5 bases each). The CDR3 length is 13 residues. Trimming shortened V by 6 bases and J by 1 base, and 10 bases separated the two germline ends. CDR3 in amino acids: CASRGDGSYEQYF. For the CDR3, the DNA is TGTGCCAGCAGGGGGGACGGTTCCTACGAGCAGTACTTC.

This sequence joins TRBV24-1 and TRBJ1-2; D might be TRBD1 (5 bases). V was clipped by 3 bases and J by 0 bases, with 10 bases between them. Germline V CDR1 and CDR2: KGHDR, SFDVKD. This CDR3 is 15 amino acids long. The CDR3, as DNA: TGTGCCACCAGTGATCCAGGGACGACTAACTATGGCTACACCTTC. It specifies CATSDPGTTNYGYTF.

The chain is built from TRBV27 and TRBJ1-2, with 7 bases fitting TRBD1. The germline CDR1 and CDR2 sequences are MNHEY and SMNVEV (reference sequence). The CDR3 length is 15 residues. V lost 4 bases, J lost 7 bases, and 12 bases stayed unmatched. CDR3 residues: CASSWLKGGFSGYTF. Here the CDR3 DNA reads TGTGCCAGCAGTTGGTTAAAAGGGGGCTTCAGTGGCTACACCTTC.

This clonotype was seen more than once but under ten times. V usage is TRBV20-1 and J usage is TRBJ2-6; 8 bases are shared with TRBD1. CDR3 length: 16 residues. Germline V gene lookup returns CDR1 DFQATT and CDR2 SNEGSKA (reference sequence). With 0 bases clipped from V and 3 bases from J, the junction kept 4 bases outside the gene matches. In DNA form, the CDR3 reads TGCAGTGCTAGAGATCCCAGGGGGCTTGGGGCCAACGTCCTGACTTTC. Residues: CSARDPRGLGANVLTF.

This clonotype occurred a few times. The chain is built from TRBV5-1 and TRBJ2-7; TRBD1 aligns across 7 bases. CDR3 length: 14 residues. Trimming cost V 3 bases and J 1 base; bases outside gene matches: 4. Germline CDR1 is SGHRS and CDR2 is YFSETQ. CDR3 in amino acids: CASSSWTGSYEQYF. CDR3 DNA sequence: TGCGCCAGCAGCTCTTGGACAGGTTCCTACGAGCAGTACTTC.

The J gene is TRBJ2-3, the V gene TRBV27; D is perhaps TRBD1 or TRBD2 (5 bases each). CDR1 and CDR2 (germline): MNHEY, SMNVEV (reference sequence). The CDR3 is 15 residues long. V was shortened by 4 bases and J by 8 bases, with 19 bases between the two germline ends. DNA of the CDR3: TGTGCCAGCAGTTACATCGGGTTCGGGGCAGGTACGCAGTATTTT. Translation: CASSYIGFGAGTQYF.

This clonotype was seen once. CDR3 nucleotide sequence: TGTGCCAGCAGCAAATATAAAGAGACCCAGTACTTC. Protein product: CASSKYKETQYF. This chain links TRBV21-1 with TRBJ2-5. TRBV21-1 is annotated as a pseudogene. The CDR3 has 12 residues.

CDR3 protein: CASSKPGGGQPQHF. The CDR3 coding sequence is TGTGCCAGCAGTAAACCAGGGGGTGGTCAGCCCCAGCATTTT. This chain links TRBV27 with TRBJ1-5; 7 bases fit TRBD1. CDR3 length: 14 amino acids. Germline V gives CDR1 MNHEY, CDR2 SMNVEV (reference sequence). V lost 5 bases, J lost 6 bases, and 7 bases stayed unmatched.

This clonotype has a count of ten or more. This chain uses TRBV6-5 with TRBJ2-7, with D maybe TRBD2 (5 bases). Trimming took off 6 bases at V and 3 bases at J, with 9 bases between the two ends. Germline V gene data show CDR1 as MNHEY and CDR2 as SVGAGI. CDR3 length: 12 amino acids. DNA of the CDR3: TGTGCCAGCAGATCCGGAGGCTACGAGCAGTACTTC. This gives the protein CASRSGGYEQYF.

V is TRBV5-5 and J is TRBJ2-3; no definite D call. The V end was cut by 2 bases, the J end by 5 bases, with 9 bases between. The CDR3 is 13 amino acids. The germline CDR1 and CDR2 sequences are SGHKS and YYEKEE (reference sequence). CDR3 protein: CASSFWKGDTQYF. The CDR3 DNA sequence: TGTGCCAGCAGCTTTTGGAAGGGAGATACGCAGTATTTT.

The gene calls are TRBV6-1 and TRBJ1-2; 7 bases are shared with TRBD1. Trimming at V came to 0 bases and at J to 4 bases, leaving 5 bases not matched to a gene. This CDR3 is built from 15 residues. Per the germline V gene, CDR1 is MNHNS and CDR2 is SASEGT. CDR3: CASSEAGRGSYGYTF. CDR3 DNA sequence: TGTGCCAGCAGTGAAGCGGGCAGGGGGAGCTATGGCTACACCTTC.

This sequence joins TRBV20-1 and TRBJ2-7, with TRBD2 matching 11 bases. V dropped 5 bases and J dropped 1; count of bases not matched to a gene: 7. Germline assignment: CDR1 DFQATT and CDR2 SNEGSKA (reference sequence). The CDR3 totals 15 residues. In DNA, the CDR3 is TGCAGTGCTCCTACCGGGACTAGCGGTTCCTACGAGCAGTACTTC. It is translated as CSAPTGTSGSYEQYF.

This clonotype has just one count. The chain couples TRBV5-8 to TRBJ2-4; D perhaps matches TRBD1 (5 bases). Trimming left V 3 bases short and J 8 bases short, with 15 bases between. This CDR3 has 14 amino acids. From germline, CDR1 is SGHTS and CDR2 YDEGEE. The CDR3 protein is CASSSRQPEDIQYF. The CDR3 nucleotides read TGTGCCAGCAGCTCCCGACAGCCCGAAGACATTCAGTACTTC.